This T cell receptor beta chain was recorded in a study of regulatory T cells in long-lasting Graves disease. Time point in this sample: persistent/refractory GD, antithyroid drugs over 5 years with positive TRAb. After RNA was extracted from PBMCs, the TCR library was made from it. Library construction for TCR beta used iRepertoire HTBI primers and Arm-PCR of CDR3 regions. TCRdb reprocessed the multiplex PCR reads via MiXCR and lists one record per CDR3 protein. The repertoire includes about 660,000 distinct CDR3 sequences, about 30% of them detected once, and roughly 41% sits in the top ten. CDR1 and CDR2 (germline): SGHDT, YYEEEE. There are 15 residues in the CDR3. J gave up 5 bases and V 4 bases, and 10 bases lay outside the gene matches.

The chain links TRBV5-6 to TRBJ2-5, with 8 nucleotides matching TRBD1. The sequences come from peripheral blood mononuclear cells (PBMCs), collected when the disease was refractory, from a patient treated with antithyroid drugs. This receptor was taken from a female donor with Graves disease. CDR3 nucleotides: TGTGCCAGCAGCCGAGGGACAGGCGTGCGGGAGACCCAGTACTTC. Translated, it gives CASSRGTGVRETQYF.